This paragraph covers one TCR beta chain sequence. Its antigen is still unknown. Per germline, CDR1 DFQATT and CDR2 SNEGSKA (reference sequence). This CDR3 is 13 amino acids long. Trimming shortened V by 8 bases and J by 1 base, and 14 bases separated the two germline ends. Random hexamers primed reverse transcription of about 0.45 to 1 ug RNA. Amplification of TCR beta CDR3 was carried out by immunoSEQ multiplex PCR, which covered 54 Vbeta and 13 Jbeta segments. Each CDR3 protein gets one entry after TCRdb re-called the immunoSEQ multiplex PCR reads with MiXCR. The sample consists of more than 65,000 distinct CDR3 sequences, 95% of them appearing once. From blood CD8+ and CD4+ T cells, TCR beta sequences were generated. This sample is drawn from a study of CD8 T cells in Susac syndrome. About the study: Blood was drawn from Susac syndrome patients while they were therapy-naive, on corticosteroids, or on intravenous immunoglobulin alone. General observations from the study: Susac-specific public clones in total CD8+ repertoires numbered sixteen; in CD8+ TEMRA repertoires, they numbered about five.

Specimen: CD8+ T cells from PBMCs. The genes are TRBV20-1 and TRBJ1-1; D is unresolved. The receptor's source is a human donor with Susac syndrome. The CDR3 spells CSSGEQSNTEAFF. As DNA, the CDR3 is TGCAGTTCCGGCGAACAGTCGAACACTGAAGCTTTCTTT.